The 21 T cell receptor beta chains reported below all come from one sample, sequenced in a study of T cell responses to AZD1222 COVID-19 vaccine. Sequencing was performed with immunoSEQ multiplex PCR; in TCRdb, only in-frame clones are kept and a portion is missing. Here the sample spans some 200,000 clones, approximately 89% being singletons. The sequences come from peripheral blood, collected 28 days after the second AZD1222 dose. The receptors come from an adult who received the AZD1222 COVID-19 vaccine.

This clone was observed a single time. The rearrangement links TRBV3-1 (or the pseudogene TRBV3-2) to TRBJ1-5; 10 bases fit TRBD1. Germline V CDR1 and CDR2: LGHDT, YNNKEL (reference sequence). The length of the CDR3 is 17 residues. Losses at the gene ends were 1 base for V and 3 bases for J; bases not matched to a gene: 6. CDR3 DNA sequence: TGTGCCAGCAGCCAAGGGGGGACAGGGGCCGCCAATCAGCCCCAGCATTTT. Protein: CASSQGGTGAANQPQHF.

The chain is built from TRBV5-4 and TRBJ2-5; D may correspond to TRBD1 or TRBD2 (5 bases each). The CDR3 extends over 14 amino acids. Germline V CDR1 and CDR2: SGHNT, YYREEE (reference sequence). Deletions cut 7 bases from V and 5 bases from J, with 18 bases between. The CDR3 protein is CASSREGLFETQYF. In DNA form, the CDR3 reads TGTGCCAGCTCTAGAGAGGGGCTATTTGAGACCCAGTACTTC.

This clone was seen only once. The chain uses TRBV12-3 or TRBV12-4 and TRBJ1-1, with unresolved D. The V and J ends lost 4 bases and 3 bases respectively, with 9 bases between them. This CDR3 comprises 13 residues. CDR3 loop: CASSSSGYTEAFF. CDR3 DNA sequence: TGTGCCAGCAGTTCGTCGGGTTACACTGAAGCTTTCTTT.

The chain uses TRBV28 and TRBJ1-5; TRBD1 aligns across 8 bases. The V and J ends lost 9 bases and 6 bases, in that order; junction bases with no gene match: 10. The CDR3 loop spans 14 amino acids. CDR1 is MDHEN, CDR2 SYDVKM, per germline. The CDR3 DNA is TGTGCCAGTGTCCTCCAGGGGGCTGGTCAGCCCCAGCATTTT. Translated, it gives CASVLQGAGQPQHF.

The CDR3 protein is CSVDGPEGETQYF. The CDR3 region has the DNA TGCAGCGTTGATGGTCCCGAGGGGGAGACCCAGTACTTC. This chain uses TRBV29-1 with TRBJ2-5; D tentatively reads TRBD1 or TRBD2 (5 bases each). The CDR3 is 13 amino acids. Trimming shortened V by 3 bases and J by 5 bases, and 13 bases separated the two germline ends. Germline loops: CDR1 SQVTM, CDR2 ANQGSEA.

The J gene is TRBJ2-2, the V gene TRBV30; D is unresolved. The V end lost 6 bases, the J end lost 5 bases, and 13 bases lay between the germline ends. The CDR3 totals 13 residues. From germline, CDR1 is GTSNPN and CDR2 SVGIG (reference sequence). For the CDR3, the DNA is TGTGCCTGCAAGAACACCGAGACCGGGGAGCTGTTTTTT. Its protein product is CACKNTETGELFF.

The V gene is TRBV5-8, the J gene TRBJ1-1; D ambiguous. Germline V gives CDR1 SGHTS, CDR2 YDEGEE. Deletions cut 4 bases from V and 2 bases from J, with 12 bases between. The CDR3 loop spans 14 amino acids. The CDR3, as DNA: TGTGCCAGCAGCAAGAGAAAGAAAAACACTGAAGCTTTCTTT. Amino acids: CASSKRKKNTEAFF.

In its sample, this clone was seen once. V and J are TRBV14 and TRBJ2-2; D call uncertain. CDR1 SGHDN and CDR2 FVKESK come from the germline V gene. V shed 6 bases and J shed 6 bases, with 11 bases lying between them. The CDR3 consists of 13 residues. In DNA form, the CDR3 reads TGTGCCAGCAGTATATTAAGGGCCGGGGAGCTGTTTTTT. It codes for CASSILRAGELFF.

V and J are TRBV6-2 or TRBV6-3 and TRBJ2-5, with TRBD2 identical over 11 bases. Germline V CDR1 and CDR2: MNHEY, SVGEGT. Trimming at V came to 4 bases and at J to 2 bases, leaving 6 bases not matched to a gene. The CDR3 runs 16 residues. Here the CDR3 reads CASSSNVAGGQETQYF. DNA for the CDR3: TGTGCCAGCAGTTCAAACGTAGCGGGAGGGCAAGAGACCCAGTACTTC.

The CDR3 DNA is TGTGCCAGCATACCCGGACGTTGGGGCGAGGTCTCCTACGAGCAGTACTTC. This sequence encodes CASIPGRWGEVSYEQYF. The genes are TRBV11-2 and TRBJ2-7, with D perhaps TRBD1 (5 bases). In germline, CDR1 is SGHAT, CDR2 FQNNGV. The V gene lost 7 bases and the J gene lost 0 bases, with 22 bases spanning the gap. The CDR3 covers 17 residues.

This clone was counted a single time. The chain recombines TRBV2 with TRBJ2-6, with 9 bases identical to TRBD1. Germline CDR1 and CDR2: SNHLY and FYNNEI. The CDR3 consists of 13 residues. CDR3 sequence (DNA): TGTGGAGGACAGGGGACCGGGGCCAACGTCCTGACTTTC. Translation: CGGQGTGANVLTF.

V is TRBV6-2 or TRBV6-3 and J is TRBJ1-2, with D unclear. CDR3 size: 17 residues. Germline V lookup: CDR1 MNHEY, CDR2 SVGEGT. Trimming removed 3 bases from V and 2 bases from J, with 19 bases in between. The chain's CDR3 is CASSYPGGRRANYGYTF. CDR3 sequence (DNA): TGTGCCAGCAGTTATCCAGGCGGTCGGCGCGCGAACTATGGCTACACCTTC.

This chain links TRBV28 with TRBJ2-1, with D uncertain. Looked up from germline, CDR1 is MDHEN and CDR2 is SYDVKM. This CDR3 is 11 amino acids long. The germline V and J ends were trimmed by 1 base and 10 bases, with 5 bases remaining between them. CDR3 protein: CASSLSGEQFF. The DNA for the CDR3 is TGTGCCAGCAGTTTATCTGGAGAGCAGTTCTTC.

The genes are TRBV7-3 and TRBJ1-2; tentative D call: TRBD1 (6 bases). V was pared by 3 bases and J by 8 bases, with 13 bases between. The CDR3 is 13 residues long. Germline V CDR1 and CDR2: SGHTA, FQGTGA. The CDR3 is CASSFGQYEGYTF. The CDR3 DNA is TGTGCCAGCAGCTTTGGACAGTACGAAGGCTACACCTTC.

V and J are TRBV3-1 (or the pseudogene TRBV3-2) and TRBJ1-2; D remains unclear. V was shortened by 0 bases and J by 0 bases, with 5 bases between the two germline ends. The germline V gene has CDR1 LGHDT and CDR2 YNNKEL (reference sequence). The CDR3 totals 14 residues. CDR3: CASSQEGANYGYTF. The CDR3 DNA reads TGTGCCAGCAGCCAAGAAGGAGCTAACTATGGCTACACCTTC.

CDR3 DNA: TGTGCCAGCAGCCAGGGGCGGGGACAATCTTACGAGCAGTACTTC. This encodes CASSQGRGQSYEQYF. The chain couples TRBV11-3 to TRBJ2-7, with D possibly called TRBD1 or TRBD2 (6 bases each). There are 15 residues in the CDR3. The germline gives CDR1 SGHNT, CDR2 YENEEA. The V end was cut by 5 bases, the J end by 4 bases, with 18 bases between.

The rearrangement links TRBV4-3 to TRBJ1-2; D remains unclear. The CDR3 runs 16 residues. Germline V gene data show CDR1 as LGHNA and CDR2 as YSLEER. V gave up 3 bases and J gave up 8 bases, with 22 bases separating them. This CDR3 reads CASSQDGPGAREGYTF. Written as DNA, the CDR3 is TGCGCCAGCAGCCAGGATGGACCGGGAGCACGAGAAGGCTACACCTTC.

V and J are TRBV30 and TRBJ1-4; D is uncertain. CDR3 length equals 12 residues. V was cut by 5 bases and J by 13 bases, with 17 bases left in between. Germline V CDR1 and CDR2: GTSNPN, SVGIG (reference sequence). This CDR3 reads CAWEGNHEGLFF. For the CDR3, the DNA is TGTGCCTGGGAGGGAAATCACGAAGGACTGTTTTTT.

This clone has a single count. This specimen includes other DNA sequences encoding the same CDR3. The chain couples TRBV5-1 to TRBJ1-6; D remains ambiguous. Trimming removed 0 bases from V and 0 bases from J, with 4 bases in between. Germline assignment: CDR1 SGHRS and CDR2 YFSETQ. The length of the CDR3 is 15 residues. The CDR3 here is CASSLGSSYNSPLHF. CDR3 DNA sequence: TGCGCCAGCAGCTTGGGGAGCTCCTATAATTCACCCCTCCACTTT.

V and J are TRBV6-5 and TRBJ1-5; 9 positions agree with TRBD1. CDR1 and CDR2 (germline): MNHEY, SVGAGI. Trimming removed 4 bases from V and 5 bases from J; junction bases left unmatched: 6. The CDR3 is 15 amino acids. The CDR3 DNA reads as TGTGCCAGCAGTTCTCGACAGGGGGACGATCAGCCCCAGCATTTT. Its translation is CASSSRQGDDQPQHF.

The rearrangement links TRBV29-1 to TRBJ2-3; D gene ambiguous. V was shortened by 7 bases and J by 4 bases, with 15 bases between the two germline ends. The CDR3 has 13 residues. Looked up from germline, CDR1 is SQVTM and CDR2 is ANQGSEA. The CDR3 is CSALALSADTQYF. The DNA of the CDR3 is TGCAGCGCCTTGGCCCTGTCAGCAGATACGCAGTATTTT.